One sample yielded the 28 T cell receptor beta chains listed below, sequenced in a study of blood T cells in healthy people across ages. A sample-barcoded 5' primer and a J-beta primer mix were used in a second PCR of roughly 6 to 11 cycles. TCRdb reprocessed the 5' RACE reads via MiXCR and lists one record per CDR3 protein. Found here are 750,000 to 950,000 distinct CDR3 sequences, 20% to 30% of them singletons; the top ten hold 2.5% to 3.5%. This same sample was also taken into another study, of T cells of mothers and their children.

The sample was blood. The source of these receptors is a boy under 18 in good health.

The CDR3 reads CASSTWSSYNEQFF. CDR3 sequence (DNA): TGTGCCAGCAGTACATGGAGCTCCTACAATGAGCAGTTCTTC. The rearrangement links TRBV28 to TRBJ2-1; no firm D call. This CDR3 is built from 14 residues. CDR1 is MDHEN, CDR2 SYDVKM, per germline. V was trimmed by 5 bases and J by 0 bases, leaving 8 bases between them.

This chain links TRBV28 with TRBJ2-3; 7 nucleotides match TRBD2. CDR3 size: 14 residues. V gave up 6 bases and J gave up 6 bases; unmatched junction bases: 9. Germline-derived CDR1 and CDR2 are MDHEN and SYDVKM. The CDR3 loop reads CASSSTGGRDTQYF. CDR3 bases: TGTGCCAGCAGCAGTACCGGGGGGAGGGATACGCAGTATTTT.

This clonotype turned up a few times. J is TRBJ2-7 and V is TRBV6-5; D is undetermined. CDR1 is MNHEY and CDR2 is SVGAGI in the germline V gene. The V gene lost 6 bases and the J gene lost 2 bases, with 14 bases spanning the gap. CDR3 length: 14 amino acids. DNA for the CDR3: TGTGCCAGCAGGGCCGGGCCCCGAGCCTACGAGCAGTACTTC. The encoded protein is CASRAGPRAYEQYF.

The rearrangement joins TRBV5-1 to TRBJ1-1; D call uncertain. The CDR3 length is 14 residues. CDR1 and CDR2 from the germline V gene are SGHRS and YFSETQ. The V gene lost 3 bases and the J gene lost 4 bases, with 13 bases spanning the gap. The CDR3 region is CASSSSRSGTEAFF. The CDR3 DNA sequence: TGCGCCAGCAGCTCCAGTCGAAGTGGCACTGAAGCTTTCTTT.

V usage is TRBV12-3 or TRBV12-4 and J usage is TRBJ1-1; the D is unclear. The V gene lost 8 bases and the J gene lost 3 bases, with 16 bases spanning the gap. This CDR3 has 14 residues. CDR3 nucleotides: TGTGCCAGCGGCCCTGGTTTGTTGGACACTGAAGCTTTCTTT. Amino acid sequence: CASGPGLLDTEAFF.

This chain joins TRBV12-3 or TRBV12-4 and TRBJ2-3; 7 bases agree with TRBD2. CDR3 length equals 15 residues. Trimming at V came to 3 bases and at J to 6 bases, leaving 9 bases not matched to a gene. CDR3 bases: TGTGCCAGCAGTTTTCCAGCGGGGTATCGGGATACGCAGTATTTT. This gives the protein CASSFPAGYRDTQYF.

This chain connects TRBV14 to TRBJ2-5, with D tentatively TRBD1 or TRBD2 (5 bases each). Germline CDR1 reads SGHDN; CDR2 reads FVKESK. V was shortened by 11 bases and J by 2 bases, with 12 bases between the two germline ends. The CDR3 is 12 amino acids. As DNA, the CDR3 is TGTGCCTCCGGGGCGCGGCAAGAGACCCAGTACTTC. Translated, it gives CASGARQETQYF.

This rearrangement joins TRBV30 to TRBJ1-2, with D unresolved. In germline, CDR1 is GTSNPN, CDR2 SVGIG (reference sequence). V was cut by 0 bases and J by 1 base, with 9 bases left in between. The CDR3 loop spans 14 amino acids. CDR3 sequence: CAWSVRRVNYGYTF. CDR3 in DNA: TGTGCCTGGAGTGTACGGAGGGTTAACTATGGCTACACCTTC. The whole variable domain, remainder taken from reference TRBV30 and TRBJ1-2, is SQTIHQWPATLVQPVGSPLSLECTVEGTSNPNLYWYRQAAGRGLQLLFYSVGIGQISSEVPQNLSASRPQDRQFILSSKKLLLSDSGFYLCAWSVRRVNYGYTFGSGTRLTVV.

CDR3 nucleotides: TGTGCCAGCAGTGGAACGTGGGGTCGGAATGAAAAACTGTTTTTT. Translated, it gives CASSGTWGRNEKLFF. The J gene is TRBJ1-4, the V gene TRBV25-1; no clear D gene. The germline V and J ends were trimmed by 4 bases and 5 bases, with 14 bases remaining between them. Germline assignment: CDR1 MGHDK and CDR2 SYGVNS. The CDR3 loop spans 15 amino acids.

The chain recombines TRBV28 with TRBJ1-4, with D unresolved. This CDR3 contains 15 residues. Germline V CDR1 and CDR2: MDHEN, SYDVKM. With 2 bases removed from V and 1 base from J, the gap between germline ends came to 8 bases. The CDR3 here is CASSLLDGTNEKLFF. CDR3 nucleotide sequence: TGTGCCAGCAGTTTACTAGACGGAACTAATGAAAAACTGTTTTTT. The full variable domain, with the rest looked up from reference TRBV28 and TRBJ1-4, is DVKVTQSSRYLVKRTGEKVFLECVQDMDHENMFWYRQDPGLGLRLIYFSYDVKMKEKGDIPEGYSVSREKKERFSLILESASTNQTSMYLCASSLLDGTNEKLFFGSGTQLSVL.

The chain combines TRBV7-2 with TRBJ1-2, with 8 bases fitting TRBD1. This CDR3 has 16 amino acids. V lost 4 bases to trimming and J lost 2 bases; unmatched junction nucleotides: 9. Germline V gene data show CDR1 as SGHTA and CDR2 as FQGNSA. The CDR3 is CASSYPQGAGNYGYTF. The CDR3 DNA follows: TGTGCCAGCAGCTATCCCCAGGGGGCGGGGAACTATGGCTACACCTTC.

The genes are TRBV27 and TRBJ2-3; the D gene is possibly TRBD1 (6 bases). Germline assignment: CDR1 MNHEY and CDR2 SMNVEV (reference sequence). This CDR3 comprises 16 residues. V lost 8 bases and J 2 bases, leaving 20 bases between the germline ends. Here the CDR3 DNA reads TGTGCCAGCCGCCGGACAGACACCTTCTTCACAGATACGCAGTATTTT. Protein product: CASRRTDTFFTDTQYF.

This clonotype was counted a few times. The chain has TRBV15 and TRBJ2-7; D unclear. There are 14 residues in the CDR3. The germline V gene has CDR1 LNHNV and CDR2 YYDKDF (reference sequence). The V end lost 1 base, the J end lost 3 bases, and 10 bases lay between the germline ends. The CDR3 DNA reads TGTGCCACCAGCAGAGTGCCGAATCTCTACGAGCAGTACTTC. Protein sequence: CATSRVPNLYEQYF.

The gene calls are TRBV3-1 and TRBJ2-1; perhaps D is TRBD1 or TRBD2 (6 bases each). Trimming left V 2 bases short and J 0 bases short, with 14 bases between. CDR3 length: 17 residues. Germline loops: CDR1 LGHDT, CDR2 YNNKEL (reference sequence). The CDR3 region has the DNA TGTGCCAGCAGCCAAAGGAGGGGGACACCCTCCTACAATGAGCAGTTCTTC. It yields the protein CASSQRRGTPSYNEQFF.

This clonotype was detected only a few times. One end of the junction is discordant with germline, which a read error may explain. The CDR3 loop is CAGSAPQGWKLFF. The DNA of the CDR3 is TGTGCCGGCAGCGCCCCACAGGGATGGAAACTGTTTTTT. The gene calls are TRBV9 and TRBJ1-4, with D perhaps TRBD1 (6 bases). The CDR3 runs to 13 residues. CDR1 SGDLS and CDR2 YYNGEE come from the germline V gene.

This chain connects TRBV20-1 to TRBJ2-7; tentative D call: TRBD1 (6 bases). This CDR3 contains 14 residues. In germline, CDR1 is DFQATT, CDR2 SNEGSKA (reference sequence). V gave up 6 bases and J gave up 3 bases, with 18 bases separating them. CDR3 in amino acids: CSARSPTGFYEQYF. In nucleotides, the CDR3 is TGCAGTGCGAGATCGCCGACAGGTTTCTACGAGCAGTACTTC.

This clonotype has just a few counts. V usage is TRBV12-5 and J usage is TRBJ2-1; 8 nucleotides agree with TRBD2. The CDR3 runs to 15 residues. Per germline, CDR1 LGHNT and CDR2 FRNRAP. With 7 bases clipped from V and 7 bases from J, the junction kept 12 bases outside the gene matches. CDR3 loop: CASVLTGTRLNEQFF. Written as DNA, the CDR3 is TGTGCTAGTGTCCTCACCGGGACTAGGCTTAATGAGCAGTTCTTC. The whole variable domain, filled in from reference TRBV12-5 and TRBJ2-1, reads DARVTQTPRHKVTEMGQEVTMRCQPILGHNTVFWYRQTMMQGLELLAYFRNRAPLDDSGMPKDRFSAEMPDATLATLKIQPSEPRDSAVYFCASVLTGTRLNEQFFGPGTRLTVL.

This clonotype occurred a few times. V and J are TRBV10-2 and TRBJ1-6; the D gene is possibly TRBD1 (6 bases). The CDR3 spans 17 residues. Germline-derived CDR1 and CDR2 are WSHSY and SAAADI. Trimming removed 2 bases at V and 1 base at J, with 12 bases between. In DNA form, the CDR3 reads TGCGCCAGCAGTGAGACCTACAGGGTGTCCTATAATTCACCCCTCCACTTT. Encoded protein: CASSETYRVSYNSPLHF.

This clonotype was detected a few times. At one end the junction does not follow the germline gene, possibly because of a read error. The chain recombines TRBV13 with TRBJ2-7; 8 nucleotides agree with TRBD2. Germline CDR1 is PRHDT and CDR2 is FYEKMQ (reference sequence). The CDR3 length is 16 residues. The CDR3 spells CASSYLLRGAAGERYF. The DNA for the CDR3 is TGTGCCAGCAGCTACCTCTTGCGGGGGGCCGCGGGAGAGCGGTACTTC. Combining the CDR3 with reference TRBV13 and TRBJ2-7 gives the whole variable domain AAGVIQSPRHLIKEKRETATLKCYPIPRHDTVYWYQQGPGQDPQFLISFYEKMQSDKGSIPDRFSAQQFSDYHSELNMSSLELGDSALYFCASSYLLRGAAGERYFGPGTRLTVT.

The chain recombines TRBV15 with TRBJ1-2; TRBD1 agrees at 7 bases. This CDR3 has 15 residues. Unmatched junction bases numbered 8, after V lost 1 base and J lost 6 bases. Germline CDR1 LNHNV, CDR2 YYDKDF (reference sequence). The CDR3 DNA sequence: TGTGCCACCAGCAGAGGTACCGGGACAGTGAATGGCTACACCTTC. This gives the protein CATSRGTGTVNGYTF.

This clonotype appeared a few times. This chain uses TRBV7-2 with TRBJ1-3; no clear D gene. This CDR3 contains 13 residues. V lost 4 bases and J lost 6, with 10 bases in between. Germline CDR1 reads SGHTA; CDR2 reads FQGNSA. CDR3 coding DNA: TGTGCCAGCAGCTCCCAACCCCAAAACACCATATATTTT. Translated, it gives CASSSQPQNTIYF. Combining the CDR3 with reference TRBV7-2 and TRBJ1-3 gives the whole variable domain GAGVSQSPSNKVTEKGKDVELRCDPISGHTALYWYRQSLGQGLEFLIYFQGNSAPDKSGLPSDRFSAERTGGSVSTLTIQRTQQEDSAVYLCASSSQPQNTIYFGEGSWLTVV.

V and J are TRBV5-1 and TRBJ2-1; 9 positions agree with TRBD2. The V and J ends lost 4 bases and 5 bases, in that order; junction bases with no gene match: 10. The CDR3 sequence is 16 residues long. Germline CDR1 is SGHRS and CDR2 is YFSETQ. The CDR3 region has the DNA TGCGCCAGCAGCCCGACGACTAGCGGTCTTGACAATGAGCAGTTCTTC. The encoded protein is CASSPTTSGLDNEQFF.

This clonotype was detected a few times. The genes are TRBV12-5 and TRBJ2-7; TRBD2 matches at 15 bases. Germline CDR1 LGHNT, CDR2 FRNRAP. Trimming removed 1 base from V and 0 bases from J; junction bases left unmatched: 19. The CDR3 extends over 23 amino acids. CDR3 region: CASGLAYHPGLAGGLLISYEQYF. For the CDR3, the DNA is TGTGCTAGTGGTTTGGCCTACCATCCGGGACTAGCGGGGGGCCTCCTCATCTCCTACGAGCAGTACTTC.

This clonotype has just a few counts. V and J are TRBV3-1 and TRBJ1-2; TRBD1 matches at 7 bases. The CDR3 has 17 amino acids. J was trimmed by 1 base and V by 0 bases; bases with no gene match: 8. Germline CDR1 is LGHDT and CDR2 is YNNKEL (reference sequence). The CDR3 protein is CASSQDGTARYNYGYTF. CDR3 sequence (DNA): TGTGCCAGCAGCCAAGATGGGACAGCTCGTTATAACTATGGCTACACCTTC.

J is TRBJ1-1 and V is TRBV14; perhaps TRBD1 as D (5 bases). The ends were cut back, 3 bases at V and 7 bases at J, with 6 bases in the middle. The CDR3 contains 11 residues. Germline assignment: CDR1 SGHDN and CDR2 FVKESK. This CDR3 reads CASSHGGEAFF. Here the CDR3 DNA reads TGTGCCAGCAGCCATGGGGGTGAAGCTTTCTTT.

This clonotype was seen repeatedly, ten times or more. V and J are TRBV20-1 and TRBJ2-7; TRBD2 matches 7 bases. CDR3 length: 14 residues. Germline CDR1 is DFQATT and CDR2 is SNEGSKA (reference sequence). Trimming at V came to 4 bases and at J to 2 bases, leaving 8 bases not matched to a gene. The CDR3 reads CSANRLAAPYEQYF. CDR3 DNA sequence: TGCAGTGCTAACCGTCTAGCGGCCCCCTACGAGCAGTACTTC.

The gene calls are TRBV6-6 and TRBJ2-5; TRBD2 might be the D (6 bases). The J call may not be correct, given that the DNA end is closer to TRBJ2-1. Germline CDR1 MNHNY, CDR2 SVGAGI (reference sequence). This CDR3 comprises 14 residues. DNA for the CDR3: TGTGCCAGCAGTTACTCAGGGCGGGGCGATGAGCAGTTCTTC. It encodes CASSYSGRGDEQFF.

The V gene is TRBV25-1, the J gene TRBJ1-1, with 9 bases lining up with TRBD1. Per germline, CDR1 MGHDK and CDR2 SYGVNS. The CDR3 is 20 amino acids. With 3 bases clipped from V and 1 base from J, the junction kept 18 bases outside the gene matches. CDR3 sequence: CASSDRFHGQGKKGNTEAFF. DNA of the CDR3: TGTGCCAGCAGTGACCGGTTCCACGGACAGGGGAAAAAGGGGAACACTGAAGCTTTCTTT.